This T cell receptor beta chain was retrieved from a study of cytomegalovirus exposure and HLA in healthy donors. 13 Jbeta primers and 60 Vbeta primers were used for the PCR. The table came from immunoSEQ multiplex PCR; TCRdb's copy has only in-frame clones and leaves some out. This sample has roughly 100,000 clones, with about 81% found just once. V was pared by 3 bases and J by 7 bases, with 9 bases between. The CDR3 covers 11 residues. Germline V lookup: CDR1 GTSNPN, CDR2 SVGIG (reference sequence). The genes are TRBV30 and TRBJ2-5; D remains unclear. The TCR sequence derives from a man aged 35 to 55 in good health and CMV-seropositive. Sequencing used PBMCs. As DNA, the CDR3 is TGTGCCTGGAGGACTCCCGTGACCCAGTACTTC. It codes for CAWRTPVTQYF.